This T cell receptor (beta chain) was captured in a study of blood T cell repertoires in COVID-19. At the level of the study: T cells, B-cell-depleted T cells, or PBMCs provided the cDNA or gDNA that served as material.

Libraries were prepared by immunoSEQ multiplex PCR; TCRdb keeps only in-frame clonotypes and omits some of them. The sample consists of some 260,000 clones, 88% of them appearing once. Germline CDR1 and CDR2: MNHEY and SVGAGI. Trimming took 5 bases from V and 7 from J; bases not matched to a gene: 5. This CDR3 spans 13 amino acids. The chain employs TRBV6-5 and TRBJ2-4; 7 bases are shared with TRBD1. This sequence originates from a woman aged 25-40 years with acute or convalescent COVID-19. Sequenced: peripheral blood. CDR3 coding DNA: TGTGCCAGCAGTAACAGGGGTCGCAACATTCAGTACTTC. It yields the protein CASSNRGRNIQYF.